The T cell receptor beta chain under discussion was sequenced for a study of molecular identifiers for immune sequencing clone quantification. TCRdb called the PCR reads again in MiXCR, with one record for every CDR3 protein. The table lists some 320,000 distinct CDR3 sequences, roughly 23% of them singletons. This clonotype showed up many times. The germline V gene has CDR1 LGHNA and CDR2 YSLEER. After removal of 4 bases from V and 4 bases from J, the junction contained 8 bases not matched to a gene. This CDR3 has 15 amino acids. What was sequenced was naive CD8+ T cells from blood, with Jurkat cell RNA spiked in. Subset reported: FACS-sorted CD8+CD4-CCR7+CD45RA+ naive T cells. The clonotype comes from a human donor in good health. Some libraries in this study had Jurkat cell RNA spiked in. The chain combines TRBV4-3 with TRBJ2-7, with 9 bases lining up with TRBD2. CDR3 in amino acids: CASSRTRLAAYEQYF. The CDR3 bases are TGCGCCAGCAGCCGAACGAGACTAGCGGCATACGAGCAGTACTTC.